This T cell receptor beta chain originates from a study of cytomegalovirus exposure and HLA in healthy donors. Study outcomes and limitations: As a later analysis revealed, most CMV-associated TCR beta chains appeared HLA-restricted. Whilst most TCR sequences proved rare, a subset of public TCRs occurred across many donors.

The PCR had 60 Vbeta and 13 Jbeta primers. Libraries were prepared by immunoSEQ multiplex PCR; TCRdb keeps only in-frame clonotypes and omits some of them. The sample includes 150,000 or so clones, roughly 75% of them seen just once. From germline, CDR1 is SGHTA and CDR2 FQGNSA. This CDR3 has 13 residues. Trimming took off 3 bases at V and 6 bases at J, with 11 bases between the two ends. About this clone: Its antigen is as yet unknown.

This chain joins TRBV7-2 and TRBJ1-1; D is possibly TRBD1 (5 bases). This TCR derives from a woman in her thirties or forties in good health and CMV-seropositive. The sample taken for sequencing was PBMCs. The CDR3 sequence is CASSLHSTAEAFF. DNA for the CDR3: TGTGCCAGCAGCTTGCATTCGACAGCTGAAGCTTTCTTT.